The T cell receptor (beta chain) described here comes from a study of blood T cells in healthy people across ages. PCR was performed a second time for about 6 to 11 cycles using a sample-barcoded 5' primer and a J-beta primer mix. With 12 random nucleotides, a template-switch adaptor tagged each individual cDNA molecule. TCRdb redid the calling of the 5' RACE reads with MiXCR, one entry per CDR3 protein. The sample lists around 1.1 million distinct CDR3 sequences, around two fifths occurring once. Ranging in age from about 6 to 95, the donors were healthy Caucasian individuals from Russia. This CDR3 is built from 13 residues. The V gene lost 5 bases and the J gene lost 4 bases, with 9 bases spanning the gap. The germline CDR1 and CDR2 sequences are SGHTA and FQGNSA. About this clonotype: Its antigen remains unknown.

Notes on the study in general: Possibly confounding the expanded clonotype changes was the fact that donor CMV status was unknown. Across the age range, TCR beta diversity per million T cells fell in a roughly linear way.

Input material: blood. The chain carries TRBV7-2 and TRBJ2-1, with no clear D. This receptor was identified in a young man in good health. CDR3 in amino acids: CASSSPTYNEQFF. The CDR3 bases are TGTGCCAGCAGCAGCCCGACTTACAATGAGCAGTTCTTC.